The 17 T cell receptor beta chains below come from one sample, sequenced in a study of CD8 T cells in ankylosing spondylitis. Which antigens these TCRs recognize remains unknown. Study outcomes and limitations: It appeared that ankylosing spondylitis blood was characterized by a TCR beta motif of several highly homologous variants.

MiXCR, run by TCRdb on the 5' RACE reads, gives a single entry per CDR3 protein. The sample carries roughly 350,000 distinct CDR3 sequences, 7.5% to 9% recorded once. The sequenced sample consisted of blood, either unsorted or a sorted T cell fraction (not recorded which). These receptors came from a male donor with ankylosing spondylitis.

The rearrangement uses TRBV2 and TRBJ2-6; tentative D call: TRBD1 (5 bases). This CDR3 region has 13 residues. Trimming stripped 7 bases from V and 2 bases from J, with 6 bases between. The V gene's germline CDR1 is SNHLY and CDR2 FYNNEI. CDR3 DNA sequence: TGTGCCAGCACAGGGCCTGGGGCCAACGTCCTGACTTTC. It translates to CASTGPGANVLTF.

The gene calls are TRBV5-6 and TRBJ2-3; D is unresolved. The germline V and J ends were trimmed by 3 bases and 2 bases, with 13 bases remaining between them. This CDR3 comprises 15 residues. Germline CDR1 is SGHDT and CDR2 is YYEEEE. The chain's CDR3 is CASSSVDVLTDTQYF. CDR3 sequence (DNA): TGTGCCAGCAGCTCCGTGGACGTACTCACAGATACGCAGTATTTT.

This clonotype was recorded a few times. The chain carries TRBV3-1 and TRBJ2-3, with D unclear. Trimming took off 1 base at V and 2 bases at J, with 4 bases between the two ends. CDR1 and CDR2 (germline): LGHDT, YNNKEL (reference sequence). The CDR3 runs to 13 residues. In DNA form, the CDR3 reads TGTGCCAGCAGCCAAGGGTTCACAGATACGCAGTATTTT. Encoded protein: CASSQGFTDTQYF.

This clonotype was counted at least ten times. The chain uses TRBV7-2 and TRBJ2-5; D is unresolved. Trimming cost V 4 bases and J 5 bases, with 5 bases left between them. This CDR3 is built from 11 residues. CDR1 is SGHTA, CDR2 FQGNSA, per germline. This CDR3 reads CASSYSETQYF. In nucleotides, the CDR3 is TGTGCCAGCAGCTACTCTGAGACCCAGTACTTC.

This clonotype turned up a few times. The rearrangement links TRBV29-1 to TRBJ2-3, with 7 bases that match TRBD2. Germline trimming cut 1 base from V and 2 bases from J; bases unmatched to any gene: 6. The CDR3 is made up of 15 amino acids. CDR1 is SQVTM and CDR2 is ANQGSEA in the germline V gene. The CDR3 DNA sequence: TGCAGCGTTGAAGGGGGGAGGGCACCCACAGATACGCAGTATTTT. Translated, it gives CSVEGGRAPTDTQYF.

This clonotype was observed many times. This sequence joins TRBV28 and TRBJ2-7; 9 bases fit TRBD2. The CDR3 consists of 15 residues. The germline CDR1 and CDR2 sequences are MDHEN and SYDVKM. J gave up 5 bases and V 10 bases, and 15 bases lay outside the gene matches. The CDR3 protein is CATIRSGTSRDEQYF. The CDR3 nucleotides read TGTGCCACCATTCGTTCCGGGACTAGCAGGGACGAGCAGTACTTC.

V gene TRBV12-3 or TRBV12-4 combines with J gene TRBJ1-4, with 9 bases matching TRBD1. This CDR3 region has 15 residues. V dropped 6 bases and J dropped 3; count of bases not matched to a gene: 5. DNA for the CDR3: TGTGCCAGCAGCCCCGGGACAGGGCCTAATGAAAAACTGTTTTTT. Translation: CASSPGTGPNEKLFF.

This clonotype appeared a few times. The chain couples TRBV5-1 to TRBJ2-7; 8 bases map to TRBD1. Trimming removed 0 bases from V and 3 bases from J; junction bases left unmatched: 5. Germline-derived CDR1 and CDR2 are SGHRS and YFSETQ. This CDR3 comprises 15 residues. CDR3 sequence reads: CASSLGTGFGYEQYF. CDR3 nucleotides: TGCGCCAGCAGCTTGGGGACAGGGTTTGGCTACGAGCAGTACTTC.

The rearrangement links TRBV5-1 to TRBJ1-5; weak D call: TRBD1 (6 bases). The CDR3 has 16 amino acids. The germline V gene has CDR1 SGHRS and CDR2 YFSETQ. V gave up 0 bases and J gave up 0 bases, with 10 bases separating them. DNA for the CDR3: TGCGCCAGCAGCTTGGGGAACAGGGATAGCAATCAGCCCCAGCATTTT. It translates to CASSLGNRDSNQPQHF.

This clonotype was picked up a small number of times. The CDR3 bases are TGTGCCAGCAGCTTCCGTGGGTCTCACAATGAGCAGTTCTTC. Protein product: CASSFRGSHNEQFF. This chain joins TRBV5-5 and TRBJ2-1; no clear D gene. Germline V CDR1 and CDR2: SGHKS, YYEKEE (reference sequence). The CDR3 sequence is 14 residues long. With 2 bases removed from V and 5 bases from J, the gap between germline ends came to 11 bases.

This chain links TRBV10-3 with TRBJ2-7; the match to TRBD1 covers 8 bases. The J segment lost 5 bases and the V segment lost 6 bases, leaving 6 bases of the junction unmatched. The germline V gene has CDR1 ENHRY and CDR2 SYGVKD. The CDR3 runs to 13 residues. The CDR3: CAIRDRAAHEQYF. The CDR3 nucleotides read TGTGCCATCAGGGACAGGGCGGCCCACGAGCAGTACTTC.

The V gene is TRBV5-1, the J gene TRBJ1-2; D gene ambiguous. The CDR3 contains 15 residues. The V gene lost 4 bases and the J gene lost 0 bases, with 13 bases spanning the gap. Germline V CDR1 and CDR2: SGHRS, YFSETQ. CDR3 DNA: TGCGCCAGCAGCCTTGACGGAAGAGCTAACTATGGCTACACCTTC. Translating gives CASSLDGRANYGYTF.

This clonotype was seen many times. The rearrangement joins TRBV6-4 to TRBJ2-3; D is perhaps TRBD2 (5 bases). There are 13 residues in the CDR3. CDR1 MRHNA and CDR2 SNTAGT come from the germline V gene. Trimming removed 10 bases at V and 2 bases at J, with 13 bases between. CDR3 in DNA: TGTGCCACCTCACTAGAGGCCACAGATACGCAGTATTTT. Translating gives CATSLEATDTQYF.

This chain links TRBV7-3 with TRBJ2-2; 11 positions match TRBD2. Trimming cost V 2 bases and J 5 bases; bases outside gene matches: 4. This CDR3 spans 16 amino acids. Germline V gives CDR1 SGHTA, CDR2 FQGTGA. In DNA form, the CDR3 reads TGTGCCAGCAGCTTATTACCTAGCGGGAGGACCGGGGAGCTGTTTTTT. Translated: CASSLLPSGRTGELFF.

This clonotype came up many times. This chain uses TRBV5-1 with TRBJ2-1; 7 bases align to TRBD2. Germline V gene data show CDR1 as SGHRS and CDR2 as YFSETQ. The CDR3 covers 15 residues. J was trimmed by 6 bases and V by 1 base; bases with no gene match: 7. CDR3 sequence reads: CASSLRGDSGNEQFF. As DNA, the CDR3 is TGCGCCAGCAGCTTGCGGGGGGACTCGGGCAATGAGCAGTTCTTC. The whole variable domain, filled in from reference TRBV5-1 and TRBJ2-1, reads KAGVTQTPRYLIKTRGQQVTLSCSPISGHRSVSWYQQTPGQGLQFLFEYFSETQRNKGNFPGRFSGRQFSNSRSEMNVSTLELGDSALYLCASSLRGDSGNEQFFGPGTRLTVL.

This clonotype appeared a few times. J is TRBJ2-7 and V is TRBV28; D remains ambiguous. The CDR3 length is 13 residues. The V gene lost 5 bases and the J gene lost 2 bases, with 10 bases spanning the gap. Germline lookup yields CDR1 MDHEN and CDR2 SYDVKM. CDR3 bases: TGTGCCAGCAGTCGAGAGGCCCCCTACGAGCAGTACTTC. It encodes CASSREAPYEQYF.

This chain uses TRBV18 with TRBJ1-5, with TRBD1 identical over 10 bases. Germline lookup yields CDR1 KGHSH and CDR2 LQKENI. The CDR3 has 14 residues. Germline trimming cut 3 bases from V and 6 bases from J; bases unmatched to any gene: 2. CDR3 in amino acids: CASSPGQGFQPQHF. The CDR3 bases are TGTGCCAGCTCACCGGGACAGGGGTTTCAGCCCCAGCATTTT.